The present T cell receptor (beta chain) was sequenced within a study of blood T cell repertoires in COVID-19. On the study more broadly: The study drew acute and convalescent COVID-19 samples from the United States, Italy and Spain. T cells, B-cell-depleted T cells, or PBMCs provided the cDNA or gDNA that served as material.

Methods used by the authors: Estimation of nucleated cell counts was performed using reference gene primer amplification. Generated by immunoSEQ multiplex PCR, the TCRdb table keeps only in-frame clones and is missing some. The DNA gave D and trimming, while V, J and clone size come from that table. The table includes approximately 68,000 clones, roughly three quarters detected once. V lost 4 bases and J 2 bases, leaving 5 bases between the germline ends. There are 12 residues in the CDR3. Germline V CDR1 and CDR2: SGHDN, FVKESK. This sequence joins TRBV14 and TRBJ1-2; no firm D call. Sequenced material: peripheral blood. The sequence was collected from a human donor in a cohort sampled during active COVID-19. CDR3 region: CASSRQNYGYTF. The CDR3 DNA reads TGTGCCAGCAGCCGGCAGAACTATGGCTACACCTTC.